Each of the 15 T cell receptor beta chains below was sequenced from the same sample in a study of blood T cells in healthy people across ages. PCR was performed a second time for about 7 to 11 cycles using a sample-barcoded 5' primer and a J-beta primer mix. TCRdb re-called the 5' RACE reads with MiXCR, one entry per CDR3 protein. This repertoire shows 1,500,000 or so distinct CDR3 sequences, 55% to 75% found once; its top ten account for about 6.7%. Sequences were obtained from blood. The receptors come from a man younger than 35 in good health.

This clonotype was seen just once. V is TRBV20-1 and J is TRBJ2-7; D may be TRBD1 (6 bases). Trimming took off 6 bases at V and 3 bases at J, with 18 bases between the two ends. CDR1 and CDR2 (germline): DFQATT, SNEGSKA (reference sequence). The CDR3 totals 14 residues. The CDR3 loop reads CSAEGSGARYEQYF. The CDR3 DNA reads TGCAGTGCCGAGGGGTCAGGGGCTCGCTACGAGCAGTACTTC.

There are a few counts of this clonotype. The rearrangement links TRBV4-1 to TRBJ2-1; the D call may be TRBD1 or TRBD2 (5 bases each). The germline V and J ends were trimmed by 1 base and 10 bases, with 11 bases remaining between them. Germline V CDR1 and CDR2: MGHRA, YSYEKL. The CDR3 covers 13 residues. The CDR3 loop is CASSQVRDGEQFF. As DNA, the CDR3 is TGCGCCAGCAGCCAAGTTCGGGACGGCGAGCAGTTCTTC.

The sample holds one count of this clonotype. Its ends do not fully match the called genes, so a read error is possible. This chain uses TRBV25-1 with TRBJ1-4; 7 positions match TRBD1. The CDR3 covers 17 residues. CDR1 and CDR2 from the germline V gene are MGHDK and SYGVNS. CDR3 DNA sequence: TGTGCCGGCAGTGATTTCGGGATTTTCAGGGGGAATGAAAAACTGTTTTTT. Protein: CAGSDFGIFRGNEKLFF.

The chain combines TRBV6-2 or TRBV6-3 with TRBJ2-6; 8 nucleotides align to TRBD1. V shed 8 bases and J 0 bases; nucleotides not matched to a gene: 9. The CDR3 is made up of 17 amino acids. CDR1 is MNHEY, CDR2 SVGEGT, per germline. As DNA, the CDR3 is TGTGCCAGCCGCGACAGGGGAAGTCTCTCTGGGGCCAACGTCCTGACTTTC. Translation gives CASRDRGSLSGANVLTF.

The V call is TRBV2, the J call TRBJ2-2; D is undetermined. There are 12 residues in the CDR3. Trimming took off 6 bases at V and 6 bases at J, with 8 bases between the two ends. Germline CDR1 and CDR2: SNHLY and FYNNEI. The CDR3, as DNA: TGTGCCAGCAGAGAGGCTGCCGGGGAGCTGTTTTTT. Translated: CASREAAGELFF.

V and J are TRBV5-1 and TRBJ1-1; D uncertain. CDR1 SGHRS and CDR2 YFSETQ come from the germline V gene. The CDR3 covers 13 residues. V was trimmed by 4 bases and J by 7 bases, leaving 14 bases between them. The DNA for the CDR3 is TGCGCCAGCAGCCCATGGACTGATCTTGAAGCTTTCTTT. As protein: CASSPWTDLEAFF. The variable domain in full, completed from reference TRBV5-1 and TRBJ1-1, reads KAGVTQTPRYLIKTRGQQVTLSCSPISGHRSVSWYQQTPGQGLQFLFEYFSETQRNKGNFPGRFSGRQFSNSRSEMNVSTLELGDSALYLCASSPWTDLEAFFGQGTRLTVV.

Only one count was recorded for this clonotype. The V and J genes are TRBV11-2 and TRBJ1-4; D unclear. Germline CDR1 is SGHAT and CDR2 is FQNNGV. The CDR3 consists of 14 residues. The germline V and J ends were trimmed by 5 bases and 7 bases, with 14 bases remaining between them. CDR3 amino acids: CASSEHSGGEKLFF. In DNA, the CDR3 is TGTGCCAGCAGCGAGCACAGTGGAGGTGAAAAACTGTTTTTT.

The CDR3 is CSAPTASYEQYF. The CDR3 DNA reads TGCAGTGCTCCGACAGCCTCCTACGAGCAGTACTTC. This chain uses TRBV20-1 with TRBJ2-7, with D possibly matching TRBD1 (5 bases). This CDR3 has 12 residues. Trimming cost V 5 bases and J 0 bases, with 8 bases left between them. The germline gives CDR1 DFQATT, CDR2 SNEGSKA (reference sequence).

DNA for the CDR3: TGTGCCAGCAGCTCCCCCTCATCAGCGGGAGGTTTGGGCAATGAGCAGTTCTTC. It encodes CASSSPSSAGGLGNEQFF. The chain employs TRBV7-2 and TRBJ2-1; TRBD2 agrees at 9 bases. V shed 4 bases and J 6 bases; nucleotides not matched to a gene: 16. Germline assignment: CDR1 SGHTA and CDR2 FQGNSA. The CDR3 covers 18 residues.

V usage is TRBV4-2 and J usage is TRBJ2-6; D gene uncertain. The CDR3 has 19 amino acids. V dropped 5 bases and J dropped 0 bases, with 20 bases sitting between them. Germline CDR1 and CDR2: LGHNA and YNFKEQ. The CDR3 DNA reads TGTGCCAGCAGCTCCCTATTTGAAATCGGTGTCTCTGGGGCCAACGTCCTGACTTTC. Amino acid sequence: CASSSLFEIGVSGANVLTF.

This clonotype was seen more than once but under ten times. This chain connects TRBV3-1 to TRBJ2-5; 8 bases fit TRBD1. CDR3 size: 14 residues. Per the germline V gene, CDR1 is LGHDT and CDR2 is YNNKEL (reference sequence). V dropped 3 bases and J dropped 1; count of bases not matched to a gene: 1. CDR3 in DNA: TGTGCCAGCAGCCAGGACAGGGCCCAAGAGACCCAGTACTTC. Protein: CASSQDRAQETQYF.

The rearrangement uses TRBV25-1 and TRBJ2-7; 11 bases agree with TRBD1. The junction had 3 bases not matched to a gene; V was cut back by 4 bases and J by 4 bases. Per germline, CDR1 MGHDK and CDR2 SYGVNS. This CDR3 has 14 residues. The DNA of the CDR3 is TGTGCCAGCAGTGGGACAGGGGGCAATTACGAGCAGTACTTC. It yields the protein CASSGTGGNYEQYF.

This sequence joins TRBV5-1 and TRBJ2-7; TRBD2 agrees at 7 bases. The J call is doubtful: the DNA matches TRBJ2-5 better. Germline CDR1 is SGHRS and CDR2 is YFSETQ. This CDR3 comprises 18 residues. CDR3 in amino acids: CASSKGRLAETGRETQYF. CDR3 in DNA: TGCGCCAGCAGTAAGGGGCGCCTAGCGGAGACCGGCCGCGAGACCCAGTACTTC.

The rearrangement joins TRBV29-1 to TRBJ2-3, with 7 positions matching TRBD1. Germline values: CDR1 SQVTM, CDR2 ANQGSEA. J was trimmed by 6 bases and V by 0 bases; bases with no gene match: 12. This CDR3 region has 16 residues. CDR3 loop: CSVEDPDRAGSDTQYF. As DNA, the CDR3 is TGCAGCGTTGAAGATCCAGACAGGGCAGGTTCGGATACGCAGTATTTT.

This clonotype was seen more than once but under ten times. The chain combines TRBV29-1 with TRBJ2-5; no clear D gene. CDR3 length: 13 amino acids. CDR1 SQVTM and CDR2 ANQGSEA come from the germline V gene. The ends were cut back, 0 bases at V and 5 bases at J, with 10 bases in the middle. The CDR3 DNA reads as TGCAGCGTTGAAGAACCCCTATCGGAGACCCAGTACTTC. Amino acids: CSVEEPLSETQYF. The full variable domain, its missing parts supplied by reference TRBV29-1 and TRBJ2-5, is SAVISQKPSRDICQRGTSLTIQCQVDSQVTMMFWYRQQPGQSLTLIATANQGSEATYESGFVIDKFPISRPNLTFSTLTVSNMSPEDSSIYLCSVEEPLSETQYFGPGTRLLVL.